Listed below are T cell receptor beta chains from one sample, sequenced in a study of blood T cell repertoires in COVID-19. Profiling relied on immunoSEQ multiplex PCR, and the TCRdb table lists in-frame clones only, not all of them. The table records around 270,000 clones, roughly 88% of them present only once. The sample taken for sequencing was PBMCs or T cells enriched from blood (not recorded which). The receptors shown here come from a woman between 35 and 50 years old who had been exposed to COVID-19. Both conserved end residues are part of each CDR3. The D gene is left open where the match is weak. Expanded clones get a size class; other rows say once, few or many, or leave the size out.

CDR3 length: 18
D gene: TRBD2
J gene: TRBJ2-2
V gene: TRBV25-1
clone size: .
CDR3 protein: CASSDSIVTSGNTGELFF
CDR3 DNA: TGTGCCAGCAGTGATTCTATCGTGACTAGCGGAAACACCGGGGAGCTGTTTTTT

CDR3 length: 16
D gene: .
J gene: TRBJ1-5
V gene: TRBV5-1
clone size: .
CDR3 protein: CASSRGTGDSNQPQHF
CDR3 DNA: TGTGCCAGCAGCCGCGGGACGGGGGATAGCAATCAGCCCCAGCATTTT

CDR3 length: 16
D gene: TRBD2
J gene: TRBJ2-5
V gene: TRBV29-1
clone size: .
CDR3 protein: CSVYGLAGGGKETQYF
CDR3 DNA: TGCAGCGTCTACGGGCTAGCGGGGGGAGGGAAGGAGACCCAGTACTTC

CDR3 length: 15
D gene: TRBD1
J gene: TRBJ2-3
V gene: TRBV29-1
clone size: .
CDR3 protein: CSVVPGTGVLDTQYF
CDR3 DNA: TGCAGCGTTGTTCCCGGGACAGGGGTTTTAGATACGCAGTATTTT

CDR3 length: 11
D gene: .
J gene: TRBJ2-5
V gene: TRBV20-1
clone size: few
CDR3 protein: CSAVGQETQYF
CDR3 DNA: TGCAGTGCGGTCGGCCAAGAGACCCAGTACTTC

CDR3 length: 16
D gene: TRBD1
J gene: TRBJ2-5
V gene: TRBV7-6
clone size: .
CDR3 protein: CASSFDPRQGKETQYF
CDR3 DNA: TGTGCCAGCAGCTTTGACCCCAGACAGGGTAAAGAGACCCAGTACTTC

CDR3 length: 15
D gene: TRBD1
J gene: TRBJ2-3
V gene: TRBV28
clone size: .
CDR3 protein: CASSPTGGSTDTQYF
CDR3 DNA: TGTGCCAGCAGTCCCACAGGGGGGAGCACAGATACGCAGTATTTT

CDR3 length: 15
D gene: TRBD1
J gene: TRBJ1-2
V gene: TRBV18
clone size: .
CDR3 protein: CASSPSETQGDGYTF
CDR3 DNA: TGTGCCAGCTCACCATCCGAAACACAGGGGGATGGCTACACCTTC

CDR3 length: 15
D gene: .
J gene: TRBJ2-6
V gene: TRBV19
clone size: .
CDR3 protein: CASSTGKSGANVLTF
CDR3 DNA: TGTGCCAGTAGTACAGGGAAATCTGGGGCCAACGTCCTGACTTTC

CDR3 length: 15
D gene: TRBD2
J gene: TRBJ2-3
V gene: TRBV5-1
clone size: .
CDR3 protein: CASSRPSGSTDTQYF
CDR3 DNA: TGTGCCAGCAGCCGTCCTAGCGGTAGCACAGATACGCAGTATTTT

CDR3 length: 17
D gene: TRBD2
J gene: TRBJ2-1
V gene: TRBV9
clone size: once
CDR3 protein: CASSETSGRSSYNEQFF
CDR3 DNA: TGTGCCAGCAGCGAGACTAGCGGGAGGAGCTCCTACAATGAGCAGTTCTTC

CDR3 length: 15
D gene: .
J gene: TRBJ1-1
V gene: TRBV18
clone size: .
CDR3 protein: CASSLIVEHNTEAFF
CDR3 DNA: TGTGCCAGCTCTCTGATAGTGGAGCATAACACTGAAGCTTTCTTT

CDR3 length: 15
D gene: TRBD1
J gene: TRBJ1-3
V gene: TRBV18
clone size: .
CDR3 protein: CASSPGTGYGNTIYF
CDR3 DNA: TGTGCCAGCTCACCTGGGACAGGTTACGGAAACACCATATATTTT

CDR3 length: 14
D gene: .
J gene: TRBJ1-5
V gene: TRBV5-8
clone size: .
CDR3 protein: CASSFRDTNQPQHF
CDR3 DNA: TGTGCCAGCAGCTTTCGGGACACCAATCAGCCCCAGCATTTT

CDR3 length: 16
D gene: .
J gene: TRBJ2-3
V gene: TRBV28
clone size: .
CDR3 protein: CASSSPGLPGTDTQYF
CDR3 DNA: TGTGCCAGCAGCTCCCCTGGACTACCAGGCACAGATACGCAGTATTTT

CDR3 length: 16
D gene: .
J gene: TRBJ2-3
V gene: TRBV9
clone size: once
CDR3 protein: CASSVGQAPSTDTQYF
CDR3 DNA: TGTGCCAGCAGCGTAGGGCAGGCGCCTAGCACAGATACGCAGTATTTT

CDR3 length: 14
D gene: .
J gene: TRBJ2-5
V gene: TRBV6-5
clone size: once
CDR3 protein: CASTLPDSQETQYF
CDR3 DNA: TGTGCCAGCACCCTTCCCGACAGTCAAGAGACCCAGTACTTC

CDR3 length: 16
D gene: .
J gene: TRBJ1-6
V gene: TRBV28
clone size: .
CDR3 protein: CASSGRGLYYNSPLHF
CDR3 DNA: TGTGCCAGCAGCGGTCGCGGGTTATACTATAATTCACCCCTCCACTTT

CDR3 length: 15
D gene: TRBD2
J gene: TRBJ2-3
V gene: TRBV3-1/TRBV3-2
clone size: .
CDR3 protein: CASSQLAGITDTQYF
CDR3 DNA: TGTGCCAGCAGCCAACTAGCGGGGATCACAGATACGCAGTATTTT

CDR3 length: 17
D gene: TRBD2
J gene: TRBJ2-1
V gene: TRBV5-1
clone size: .
CDR3 protein: CASSQETSKRSYNEQFF
CDR3 DNA: TGTGCCAGCAGTCAAGAGACTAGCAAGAGATCCTACAATGAGCAGTTCTTC

CDR3 length: 17
D gene: .
J gene: TRBJ2-6
V gene: TRBV28
clone size: .
CDR3 protein: CASSLFQGPSGANVLTF
CDR3 DNA: TGTGCCAGCAGTTTGTTCCAGGGGCCCTCTGGGGCCAACGTCCTGACTTTC

CDR3 length: 13
D gene: .
J gene: TRBJ2-7
V gene: TRBV11-2
clone size: .
CDR3 protein: CASSFHESGEQYF
CDR3 DNA: TGTGCCAGCAGCTTCCACGAATCGGGAGAGCAGTACTTC

CDR3 length: 14
D gene: .
J gene: TRBJ2-2
V gene: TRBV4-1
clone size: .
CDR3 protein: CASSPAGLPGELFF
CDR3 DNA: TGCGCCAGCAGCCCTGCGGGGTTACCCGGGGAGCTGTTTTTT

CDR3 length: 14
D gene: .
J gene: TRBJ2-7
V gene: TRBV7-2
clone size: .
CDR3 protein: CASRRGDSSYEQYF
CDR3 DNA: TGTGCCAGCAGAAGGGGGGACAGCTCCTACGAGCAGTACTTC

CDR3 length: 16
D gene: .
J gene: TRBJ1-2
V gene: TRBV7-9
clone size: .
CDR3 protein: CASSNNKFAQNYGYTF
CDR3 DNA: TGTGCCAGCAGCAATAACAAGTTTGCCCAGAACTATGGCTACACCTTC

CDR3 length: 16
D gene: .
J gene: TRBJ2-3
V gene: TRBV5-6
clone size: .
CDR3 protein: CASRRLAGRGTDTQYF
CDR3 DNA: TGTGCCAGCAGACGACTTGCGGGTCGGGGCACAGATACGCAGTATTTT

CDR3 length: 13
D gene: TRBD1
J gene: TRBJ2-7
V gene: TRBV30
clone size: .
CDR3 protein: CAWSKGQGYEQYF
CDR3 DNA: TGTGCCTGGAGTAAAGGACAGGGCTACGAGCAGTACTTC